These 19 T cell receptor beta chains came from one sample sequenced in a study of blood T cells in healthy people across ages. Through a sample-barcoded 5' primer and a J-beta primer mix, a second PCR was run for roughly 7 to 11 cycles. TCRdb called the 5' RACE reads again in MiXCR, with one record for every CDR3 protein. The sample holds some 730,000 distinct CDR3 sequences, approximately 21% seen once. Sequencing input: blood. The receptors originated from a man aged 70-80 years in good health.

This clonotype was picked up many times. The chain uses TRBV19 and TRBJ1-4; the D is unclear. Germline values: CDR1 LNHDA, CDR2 SQIVND (reference sequence). V was shortened by 5 bases and J by 4 bases, with 8 bases between the two germline ends. The length of the CDR3 is 13 residues. The CDR3 is CASSGTNNEKLFF. The CDR3 DNA reads TGTGCCAGTAGTGGCACAAATAATGAAAAACTGTTTTTT.

The chain uses TRBV3-1 and TRBJ2-5; D call uncertain. The CDR3 is made up of 13 amino acids. Germline V gene lookup returns CDR1 LGHDT and CDR2 YNNKEL (reference sequence). The V gene lost 1 base and the J gene lost 5 bases, with 8 bases spanning the gap. The CDR3 protein is CASSQGLYETQYF. Here the CDR3 DNA reads TGTGCCAGCAGCCAAGGACTTTATGAGACCCAGTACTTC.

This clonotype was picked up a small number of times. The V gene is TRBV20-1, the J gene TRBJ2-7, with TRBD2 matching 7 bases. The germline gives CDR1 DFQATT, CDR2 SNEGSKA (reference sequence). The CDR3 has 12 amino acids. The V gene end was trimmed by 3 bases and the J gene end by 7 bases; junction bases not matched to a gene: 6. The CDR3 nucleotides read TGCAGTGCTAGGCCGACTAGCAAGGAGCAGTACGTC. Translating gives CSARPTSKEQYV.

This clonotype has just a few counts. The chain's CDR3 is CASSVLTGVGYTF. The CDR3 DNA reads as TGTGCCAGCAGTGTATTGACAGGGGTCGGCTACACCTTC. The rearrangement joins TRBV25-1 to TRBJ1-2, with 8 bases lining up with TRBD1. Germline V gene sequence: CDR1 MGHDK, CDR2 SYGVNS. V shed 4 bases and J 8 bases; nucleotides not matched to a gene: 6. There are 13 residues in the CDR3.

This clonotype was recorded a few times. The chain recombines TRBV9 with TRBJ2-3, with a weak D call TRBD2 (5 bases). V shed 0 bases and J shed 4 bases, with 9 bases lying between them. The germline V gene has CDR1 SGDLS and CDR2 YYNGEE. The CDR3 spans 14 residues. In DNA form, the CDR3 reads TGTGCCAGCAGCGTAGAGCTAGCTGCAGATACGCAGTATTTT. Translating gives CASSVELAADTQYF.

The chain combines TRBV25-1 with TRBJ1-2, with D hard to call. Germline CDR1 reads MGHDK; CDR2 reads SYGVNS. The CDR3 loop spans 15 amino acids. Trimming shortened V by 2 bases and J by 4 bases, and 14 bases separated the two germline ends. The CDR3 loop reads CASSEDRGPVYGYTF. In DNA, the CDR3 is TGTGCCAGCAGTGAAGATCGAGGGCCCGTCTATGGCTACACCTTC.

There are a few counts of this clonotype. The chain couples TRBV4-1 to TRBJ2-3; D not resolved. The V end lost 0 bases, the J end lost 3 bases, and 13 bases lay between the germline ends. The CDR3 consists of 16 residues. Germline V gives CDR1 MGHRA, CDR2 YSYEKL. The DNA of the CDR3 is TGCGCCAGCAGCCAAGATTCCACTACCAATACAGATACGCAGTATTTT. This codes for CASSQDSTTNTDTQYF.

This clonotype was recorded a few times. The chain is built from TRBV12-3 or TRBV12-4 and TRBJ2-5; 15 nucleotides agree with TRBD2. The V and J ends lost 5 bases and 4 bases, in that order; junction bases with no gene match: 8. The CDR3 sequence is 17 residues long. CDR3 coding DNA: TGTGCCAGCAGTGGGAGGACTAGCGGGAGGGCCATAGAGACCCAGTACTTC. It specifies CASSGRTSGRAIETQYF.

In this sample, this clonotype turned up many times. The V call is TRBV11-3, the J call TRBJ2-4; TRBD1 aligns across 8 bases. Germline V gene lookup returns CDR1 SGHNT and CDR2 YENEEA. The CDR3 loop spans 16 amino acids. J gave up 0 bases and V 5 bases, and 6 bases lay outside the gene matches. CDR3 bases: TGTGCCAGCAGCCTTAGGACAGGGTTAGCCAAAAACATTCAGTACTTC. This encodes CASSLRTGLAKNIQYF.

A few counts support this clonotype. This chain's CDR3 is CASSFNSIANYGYTF. CDR3 DNA sequence: TGTGCCAGCAGCTTTAACTCGATAGCTAACTATGGCTACACCTTC. The chain recombines TRBV7-2 with TRBJ1-2; D is unclear. Trimming stripped 3 bases from V and 0 bases from J, with 11 bases between. The CDR3 is 15 amino acids. Germline V CDR1 and CDR2: SGHTA, FQGNSA.

The V call is TRBV2, the J call TRBJ1-2, with D tentatively TRBD1 (6 bases). Germline CDR1 SNHLY, CDR2 FYNNEI. This CDR3 is 14 amino acids long. V was shortened by 3 bases and J by 9 bases, with 17 bases between the two germline ends. The DNA of the CDR3 is TGTGCCAGCAGTGAGATCCCGGGACAATCGAGCTACACCTTC. It yields the protein CASSEIPGQSSYTF.

V gene TRBV6-5 combines with J gene TRBJ2-1, with TRBD2 as a possible D gene (7 bases). The J call may be wrong; the DNA end is better matched by TRBJ2-5. This CDR3 region has 15 residues. Germline CDR1 reads MNHEY; CDR2 reads SVGAGI. The CDR3, as DNA: TGTGCCAGCAGTCAGGCGGGGGCCCTCTCGAAGCGCCAGTACTTC. This sequence encodes CASSQAGALSKRQYF.

The V and J genes are TRBV5-1 and TRBJ1-2; 7 bases are shared with TRBD1. CDR1 and CDR2 (germline): SGHRS, YFSETQ. V lost 0 bases and J lost 4; bases outside the gene matches: 6. The CDR3 is made up of 15 amino acids. The CDR3 DNA reads TGCGCCAGCAGCTTGGAGGTGACAGGGTCCTATGGCTACACCTTC. Translated, it gives CASSLEVTGSYGYTF. The full variable domain, rest sourced from reference TRBV5-1 and TRBJ1-2, is KAGVTQTPRYLIKTRGQQVTLSCSPISGHRSVSWYQQTPGQGLQFLFEYFSETQRNKGNFPGRFSGRQFSNSRSEMNVSTLELGDSALYLCASSLEVTGSYGYTFGSGTRLTVV.

This clonotype was detected only a few times. The chain links TRBV29-1 to TRBJ1-1, with a weak D call TRBD1 (6 bases). Trimming removed 4 bases from V and 3 bases from J, with 12 bases in between. The CDR3 contains 13 residues. Germline V gives CDR1 SQVTM, CDR2 ANQGSEA. The CDR3 spells CSVGAQGYTEAFF. Here the CDR3 DNA reads TGCAGCGTTGGAGCCCAGGGGTACACTGAAGCTTTCTTT.

V gene TRBV20-1 combines with J gene TRBJ2-1; D possibly corresponds to TRBD2 (6 bases). V gave up 0 bases and J gave up 2 bases, with 14 bases separating them. Germline CDR1 is DFQATT and CDR2 is SNEGSKA (reference sequence). The CDR3 is 16 amino acids. This chain's CDR3 is CSARDLLARTYNEQFF. For the CDR3, the DNA is TGCAGTGCTAGAGATTTACTAGCTAGGACCTACAATGAGCAGTTCTTC.

This clonotype was picked up one time. The chain links TRBV20-1 to TRBJ2-3; no reliable D call. V was pared by 3 bases and J by 0 bases, with 13 bases between. The CDR3 totals 15 residues. Germline V gene sequence: CDR1 DFQATT, CDR2 SNEGSKA (reference sequence). CDR3: CSASARATSTDTQYF. CDR3 sequence (DNA): TGCAGTGCTAGTGCTCGGGCCACTAGCACAGATACGCAGTATTTT.

Turning to this clonotype: Because the CDR3 is missing its conserved closing phenylalanine or tryptophan, this is likely a read error. As DNA, the CDR3 is TGTGCCAGCAGTGAAGAGGGTGGCGCGGGATCCTACGATACGCAGTATTTG. Encoded protein: CASSEEGGAGSYDTQYL. The V call is TRBV2, the J call TRBJ2-3; TRBD2 is a possible D gene (6 bases). The ends were cut back, 1 base at V and 6 bases at J, with 20 bases in the middle. Germline V lookup: CDR1 SNHLY, CDR2 FYNNEI. The CDR3 spans 17 residues.

In DNA, the CDR3 is TGTGCCAGCAGTTATTCTCCCTGGAGCGGGACAGGGGTCGATACGCAGTATTTT. Translation gives CASSYSPWSGTGVDTQYF. The V gene is TRBV6-5, the J gene TRBJ2-3, with TRBD1 matching over 10 bases. There are 18 residues in the CDR3. V trimming: 3 bases; J trimming: 6 bases; junction bases outside the gene matches: 15. Germline V lookup: CDR1 MNHEY, CDR2 SVGAGI.

J is TRBJ2-3 and V is TRBV5-1; TRBD1 agrees at 9 bases. Germline assignment: CDR1 SGHRS and CDR2 YFSETQ. The CDR3 has 16 residues. V shed 4 bases, J shed 2 bases, and the junction held 8 bases outside the gene matches. The CDR3: CASSADRGKYTDTQYF. DNA of the CDR3: TGCGCCAGCAGCGCTGACAGGGGGAAGTACACAGATACGCAGTATTTT.